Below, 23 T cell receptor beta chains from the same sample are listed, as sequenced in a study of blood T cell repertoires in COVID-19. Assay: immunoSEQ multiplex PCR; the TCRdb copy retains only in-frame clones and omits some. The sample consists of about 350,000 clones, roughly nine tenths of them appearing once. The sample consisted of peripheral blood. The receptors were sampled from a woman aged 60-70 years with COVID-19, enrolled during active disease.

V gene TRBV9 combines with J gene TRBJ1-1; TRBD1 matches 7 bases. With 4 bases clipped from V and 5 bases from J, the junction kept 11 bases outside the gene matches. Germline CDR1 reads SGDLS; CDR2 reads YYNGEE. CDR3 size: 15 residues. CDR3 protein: CASSPRDRRGTEAFF. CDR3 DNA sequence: TGTGCCAGCAGCCCCCGGGACAGACGAGGGACTGAAGCTTTCTTT.

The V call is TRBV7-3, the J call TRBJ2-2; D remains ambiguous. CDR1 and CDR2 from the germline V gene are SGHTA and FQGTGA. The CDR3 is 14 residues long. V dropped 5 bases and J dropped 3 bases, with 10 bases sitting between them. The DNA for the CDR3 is TGTGCCAGCAGCCCCAACTTTGACACCGGGGAGCTGTTTTTT. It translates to CASSPNFDTGELFF.

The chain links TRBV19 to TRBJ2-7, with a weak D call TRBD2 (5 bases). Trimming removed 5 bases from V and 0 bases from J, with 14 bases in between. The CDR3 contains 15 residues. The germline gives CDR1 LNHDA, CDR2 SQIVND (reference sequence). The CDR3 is CASSPQFGGSYEQYF. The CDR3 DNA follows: TGTGCCAGTAGTCCCCAGTTCGGAGGCTCCTACGAGCAGTACTTC.

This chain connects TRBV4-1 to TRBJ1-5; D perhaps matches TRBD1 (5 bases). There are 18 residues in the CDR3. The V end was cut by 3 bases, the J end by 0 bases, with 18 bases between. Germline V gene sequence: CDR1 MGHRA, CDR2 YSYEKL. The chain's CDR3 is CASSHDRLEFYSNQPQHF. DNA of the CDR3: TGCGCCAGCAGCCATGACAGACTTGAGTTTTATAGCAATCAGCCCCAGCATTTT.

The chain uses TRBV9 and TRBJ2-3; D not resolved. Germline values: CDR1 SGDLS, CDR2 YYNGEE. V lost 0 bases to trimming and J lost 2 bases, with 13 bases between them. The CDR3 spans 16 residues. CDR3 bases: TGTGCCAGCAGCGTAGGGAGAGCAGTCCCCACAGATACGCAGTATTTT. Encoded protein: CASSVGRAVPTDTQYF.

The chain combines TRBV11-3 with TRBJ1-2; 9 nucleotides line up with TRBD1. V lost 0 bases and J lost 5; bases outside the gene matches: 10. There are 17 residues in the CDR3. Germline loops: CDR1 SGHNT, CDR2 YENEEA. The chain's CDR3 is CASSLERTGGVSYGYTF. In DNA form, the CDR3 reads TGTGCCAGCAGCTTAGAACGTACAGGGGGCGTCTCTTATGGCTACACCTTC.

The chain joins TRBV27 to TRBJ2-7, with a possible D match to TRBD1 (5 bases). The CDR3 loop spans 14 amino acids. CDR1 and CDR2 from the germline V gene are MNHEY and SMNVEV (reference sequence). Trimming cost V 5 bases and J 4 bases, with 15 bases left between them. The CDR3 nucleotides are TGTGCCAGCAGTAGGCGAGAGACAGAATACGAGCAGTACTTC. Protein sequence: CASSRRETEYEQYF.

In nucleotides, the CDR3 is TGTGCCAGCAGTGAAGCGGTGGGGGCCTCTGGAAACACCATATATTTT. Protein product: CASSEAVGASGNTIYF. The rearrangement links TRBV6-1 to TRBJ1-3; D might be TRBD1 (6 bases). There are 16 residues in the CDR3. V lost 0 bases and J lost 0, with 9 bases in between. Germline-derived CDR1 and CDR2 are MNHNS and SASEGT.

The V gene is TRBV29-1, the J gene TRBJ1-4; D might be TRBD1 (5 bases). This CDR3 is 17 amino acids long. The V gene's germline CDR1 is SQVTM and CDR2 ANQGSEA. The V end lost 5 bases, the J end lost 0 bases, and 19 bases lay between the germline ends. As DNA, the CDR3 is TGCAGCGTTCTTATGGGGCCCCACGCTACAACTAATGAAAAACTGTTTTTT. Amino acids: CSVLMGPHATTNEKLFF. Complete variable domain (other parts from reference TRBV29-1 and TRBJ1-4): SAVISQKPSRDICQRGTSLTIQCQVDSQVTMMFWYRQQPGQSLTLIATANQGSEATYESGFVIDKFPISRPNLTFSTLTVSNMSPEDSSIYLCSVLMGPHATTNEKLFFGSGTQLSVL.

DNA of the CDR3: TGTGCCAGTAGTATTAGGTCGGGGGGGATAAACAATGAGCAGTTCTTC. Translation gives CASSIRSGGINNEQFF. The chain joins TRBV19 to TRBJ2-1; 8 bases line up with TRBD2. Per the germline V gene, CDR1 is LNHDA and CDR2 is SQIVND (reference sequence). V lost 3 bases to trimming and J lost 5 bases; unmatched junction nucleotides: 9. The length of the CDR3 is 16 residues.

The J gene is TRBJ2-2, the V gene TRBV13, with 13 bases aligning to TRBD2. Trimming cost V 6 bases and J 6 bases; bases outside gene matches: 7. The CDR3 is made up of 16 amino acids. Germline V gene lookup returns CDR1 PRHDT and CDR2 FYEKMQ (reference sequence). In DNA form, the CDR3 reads TGTGCCAGCAGACCCACTAGCGGGGGGGCCGCCGGGGAGCTGTTTTTT. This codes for CASRPTSGGAAGELFF.

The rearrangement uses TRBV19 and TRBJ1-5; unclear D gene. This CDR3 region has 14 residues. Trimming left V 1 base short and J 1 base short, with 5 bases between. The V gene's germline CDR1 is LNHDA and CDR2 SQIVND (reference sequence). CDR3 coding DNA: TGTGCCAGTAGTATAGTGGGCAGCAATCAGCCCCAGCATTTT. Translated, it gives CASSIVGSNQPQHF. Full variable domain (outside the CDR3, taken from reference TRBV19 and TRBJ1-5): DGGITQSPKYLFRKEGQNVTLSCEQNLNHDAMYWYRQDPGQGLRLIYYSQIVNDFQKGDIAEGYSVSREKKESFPLTVTSAQKNPTAFYLCASSIVGSNQPQHFGDGTRLSIL.

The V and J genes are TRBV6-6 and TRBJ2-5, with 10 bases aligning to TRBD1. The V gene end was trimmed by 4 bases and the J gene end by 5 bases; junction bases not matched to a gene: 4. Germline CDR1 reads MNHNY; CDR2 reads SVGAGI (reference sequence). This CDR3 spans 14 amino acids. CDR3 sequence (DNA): TGTGCCAGCAGTTCCCCGGACAGGGGGGAGACCCAGTACTTC. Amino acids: CASSSPDRGETQYF.

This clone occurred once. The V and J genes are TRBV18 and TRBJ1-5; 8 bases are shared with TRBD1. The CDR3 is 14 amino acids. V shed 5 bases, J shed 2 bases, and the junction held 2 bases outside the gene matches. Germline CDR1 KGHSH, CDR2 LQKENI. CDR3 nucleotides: TGTGCCAGCTCAGACAGGGGTGGCAATCAGCCCCAGCATTTT. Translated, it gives CASSDRGGNQPQHF.

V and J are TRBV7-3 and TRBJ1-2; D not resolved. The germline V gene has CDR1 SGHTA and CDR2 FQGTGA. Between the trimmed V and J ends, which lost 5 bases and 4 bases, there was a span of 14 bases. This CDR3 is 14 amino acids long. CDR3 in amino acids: CASSPPKPGYGYTF. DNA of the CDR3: TGTGCCAGCAGCCCCCCTAAACCTGGCTATGGCTACACCTTC. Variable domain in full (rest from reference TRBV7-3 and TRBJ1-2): GAGVSQTPSNKVTEKGKYVELRCDPISGHTALYWYRQSLGQGPEFLIYFQGTGAADDSGLPNDRFFAVRPEGSVSTLKIQRTERGDSAVYLCASSPPKPGYGYTFGSGTRLTVV.

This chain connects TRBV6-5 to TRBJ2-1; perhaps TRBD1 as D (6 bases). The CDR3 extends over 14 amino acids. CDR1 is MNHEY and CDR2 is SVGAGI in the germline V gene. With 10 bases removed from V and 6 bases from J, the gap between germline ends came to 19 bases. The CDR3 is CATTGQGSFNEQFF. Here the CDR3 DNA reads TGTGCCACCACGGGGCAGGGGAGCTTCAATGAGCAGTTCTTC.

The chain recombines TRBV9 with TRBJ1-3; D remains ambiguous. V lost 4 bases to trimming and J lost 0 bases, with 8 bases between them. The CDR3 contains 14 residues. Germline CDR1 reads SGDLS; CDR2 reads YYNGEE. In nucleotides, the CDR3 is TGTGCCAGCAGCCCGTACGGCTCTGGAAACACCATATATTTT. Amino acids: CASSPYGSGNTIYF.

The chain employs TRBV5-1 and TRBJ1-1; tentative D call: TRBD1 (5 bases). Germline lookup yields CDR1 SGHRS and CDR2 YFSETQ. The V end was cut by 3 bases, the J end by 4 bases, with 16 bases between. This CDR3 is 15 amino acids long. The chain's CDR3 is CASSSQVGRGTEAFF. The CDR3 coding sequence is TGCGCCAGCAGCTCCCAGGTGGGGAGGGGCACTGAAGCTTTCTTT. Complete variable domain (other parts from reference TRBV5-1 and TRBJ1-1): KAGVTQTPRYLIKTRGQQVTLSCSPISGHRSVSWYQQTPGQGLQFLFEYFSETQRNKGNFPGRFSGRQFSNSRSEMNVSTLELGDSALYLCASSSQVGRGTEAFFGQGTRLTVV.

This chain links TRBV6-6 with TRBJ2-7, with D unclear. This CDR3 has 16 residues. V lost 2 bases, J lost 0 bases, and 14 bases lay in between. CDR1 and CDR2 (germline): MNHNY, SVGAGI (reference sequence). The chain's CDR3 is CASSYTNLQSSYEQYF. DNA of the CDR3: TGTGCCAGCAGTTACACCAACCTACAGAGCTCCTACGAGCAGTACTTC.

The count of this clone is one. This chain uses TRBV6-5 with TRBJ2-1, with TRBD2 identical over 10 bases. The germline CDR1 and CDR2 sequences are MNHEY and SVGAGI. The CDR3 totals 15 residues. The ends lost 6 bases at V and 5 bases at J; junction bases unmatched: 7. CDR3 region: CASRTPSGGHNEQFF. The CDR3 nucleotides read TGTGCCAGCAGAACTCCTAGCGGGGGCCACAATGAGCAGTTCTTC.

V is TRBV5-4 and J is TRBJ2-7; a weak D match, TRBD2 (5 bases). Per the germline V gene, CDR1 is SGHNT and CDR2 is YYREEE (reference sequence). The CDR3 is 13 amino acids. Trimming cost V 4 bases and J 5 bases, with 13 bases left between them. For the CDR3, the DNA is TGTGCCAGCAGCAGGAGGTTCCAAGACGAGCAGTACTTC. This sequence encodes CASSRRFQDEQYF.

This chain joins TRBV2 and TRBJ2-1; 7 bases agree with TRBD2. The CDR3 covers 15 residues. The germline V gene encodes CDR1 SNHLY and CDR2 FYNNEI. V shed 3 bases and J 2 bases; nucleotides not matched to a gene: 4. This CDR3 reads CASSDGGGPYNEQFF. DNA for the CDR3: TGTGCCAGCAGTGATGGGGGGGGTCCCTACAATGAGCAGTTCTTC. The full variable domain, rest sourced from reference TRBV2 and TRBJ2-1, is EPEVTQTPSHQVTQMGQEVILRCVPISNHLYFYWYRQILGQKVEFLVSFYNNEISEKSEIFDDQFSVERPDGSNFTLKIRSTKLEDSAMYFCASSDGGGPYNEQFFGPGTRLTVL.

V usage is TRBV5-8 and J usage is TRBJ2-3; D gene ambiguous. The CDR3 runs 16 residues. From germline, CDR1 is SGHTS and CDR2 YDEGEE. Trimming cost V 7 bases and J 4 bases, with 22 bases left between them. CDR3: CASPSFPVDVPDTQYF. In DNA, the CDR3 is TGTGCCAGCCCCTCTTTCCCCGTAGATGTTCCAGATACGCAGTATTTT.